These 17 T cell receptor beta chains came from one sample sequenced in a study of T cell responses to AZD1222 COVID-19 vaccine. Method: immunoSEQ multiplex PCR; TCRdb's copy keeps in-frame clones and lacks some. This sample carries around 140,000 clones, 90% of them seen once, and the ten largest clones take about 7%. Source: peripheral blood, taken on day 0 of AZD1222 vaccination. These receptors all come from an adult in good health.

The V and J genes are TRBV11-2 and TRBJ1-2; D ambiguous. V dropped 0 bases and J dropped 6 bases, with 5 bases sitting between them. The CDR3 sequence is 12 residues long. Germline V gives CDR1 SGHAT, CDR2 FQNNGV. For the CDR3, the DNA is TGTGCCAGCAGCTTAGACTATCATGGCTACACCTTC. The encoded protein is CASSLDYHGYTF.

The rearrangement links TRBV7-3 to TRBJ2-5, with TRBD1 identical over 7 bases. Trimming removed 4 bases from V and 2 bases from J; junction bases left unmatched: 4. The CDR3 sequence is 14 residues long. CDR1 and CDR2 (germline): SGHTA, FQGTGA. The DNA for the CDR3 is TGTGCCAGCAGCTCACAGGGGCGGCAAGAGACCCAGTACTTC. Its translation is CASSSQGRQETQYF.

J is TRBJ2-5 and V is TRBV19, with 8 bases identical to TRBD2. The CDR3 contains 14 residues. V shed 4 bases, J shed 1 base, and the junction held 2 bases outside the gene matches. CDR1 is LNHDA, CDR2 SQIVND, per germline (reference sequence). The CDR3 spells CASSSGGSQETQYF. The CDR3 bases are TGTGCCAGTAGTAGCGGGGGGAGCCAAGAGACCCAGTACTTC.

The chain joins TRBV19 to TRBJ2-3; 7 nucleotides agree with TRBD1. The junction had 4 bases not matched to a gene; V was cut back by 3 bases and J by 4 bases. CDR3 length: 14 residues. Looked up from germline, CDR1 is LNHDA and CDR2 is SQIVND (reference sequence). In DNA form, the CDR3 reads TGTGCCAGTAGTATCACAGGGGATGCAGATACGCAGTATTTT. Encoded protein: CASSITGDADTQYF.

The chain uses TRBV5-1 and TRBJ2-1; 10 nucleotides align to TRBD2. V was clipped by 3 bases and J by 4 bases; unmatched bases: 7. CDR3 length: 16 residues. Germline V lookup: CDR1 SGHRS, CDR2 YFSETQ. CDR3 in amino acids: CASSYGTSAIYNEQFF. The CDR3 DNA is TGCGCCAGCAGCTACGGGACTAGCGCGATATACAATGAGCAGTTCTTC.

This chain links TRBV5-8 with TRBJ2-5; 7 bases line up with TRBD1. Trimming cost V 3 bases and J 2 bases; bases outside gene matches: 7. Germline CDR1 and CDR2: SGHTS and YDEGEE. The CDR3 is 15 amino acids. The CDR3 region has the DNA TGTGCCAGCAGCTCCCAGGGGGTCCTTCAAGAGACCCAGTACTTC. Translated, it gives CASSSQGVLQETQYF.

The J gene is TRBJ2-3, the V gene TRBV6-5; 7 nucleotides match TRBD2. CDR3 length: 15 residues. Germline trimming cut 6 bases from V and 2 bases from J; bases unmatched to any gene: 8. Germline V gene sequence: CDR1 MNHEY, CDR2 SVGAGI. CDR3 nucleotide sequence: TGTGCCAGCAGACATTCCGGGGGGATCACAGATACGCAGTATTTT. It yields the protein CASRHSGGITDTQYF.

This chain joins TRBV4-3 and TRBJ2-1; 13 nucleotides agree with TRBD2. The CDR3 runs to 17 residues. Germline V CDR1 and CDR2: LGHNA, YSLEER. After removal of 2 bases from V and 4 bases from J, the junction contained 5 bases not matched to a gene. The CDR3: CASSQTRTSGGYNEQFF. The CDR3 DNA reads as TGCGCCAGCAGCCAAACGAGGACTAGCGGGGGATACAATGAGCAGTTCTTC.

The V call is TRBV24-1, the J call TRBJ1-4, with D possibly TRBD1 on 5 matching bases. CDR3 length equals 15 residues. Trimming shortened V by 2 bases and J by 7 bases, and 13 bases separated the two germline ends. CDR1 KGHDR and CDR2 SFDVKD come from the germline V gene. CDR3 DNA sequence: TGTGCCACCAGTGATTCCAGGGTAGGAGGTGAAAAACTGTTTTTT. As protein: CATSDSRVGGEKLFF.

V usage is TRBV3-1 (or the pseudogene TRBV3-2) and J usage is TRBJ2-3, with D unclear. The CDR3 sequence is 15 residues long. V lost 1 base and J lost 6, with 14 bases in between. Looked up from germline, CDR1 is LGHDT and CDR2 is YNNKEL (reference sequence). The CDR3 loop is CASSQAPFAEDTQYF. The DNA of the CDR3 is TGTGCCAGCAGCCAAGCTCCTTTCGCCGAGGATACGCAGTATTTT.

The V call is TRBV19, the J call TRBJ2-3; TRBD2 matches at 15 bases. This CDR3 has 17 amino acids. V trimming: 5 bases; J trimming: 2 bases; junction bases outside the gene matches: 5. CDR1 LNHDA and CDR2 SQIVND come from the germline V gene (reference sequence). The CDR3 nucleotides are TGTGCCAGTAGTTCGGGACTAGCGGGGGGCCTCACAGATACGCAGTATTTT. As protein: CASSSGLAGGLTDTQYF.

Comments on this clone: This CDR3 is also generated by other DNA sequences in the sample. The chain uses TRBV14 and TRBJ1-1; TRBD1 matches at 9 bases. V trimming: 5 bases; J trimming: 5 bases; junction bases outside the gene matches: 3. This CDR3 is built from 13 residues. Per the germline V gene, CDR1 is SGHDN and CDR2 is FVKESK. The CDR3 DNA sequence: TGTGCCAGCAGCTTGACAGGGGGGACTGAAGCTTTCTTT. It yields the protein CASSLTGGTEAFF.

The CDR3 protein is CASSTNTGELFF. CDR3 nucleotides: TGTGCCAGCAGCACTAACACCGGGGAGCTGTTTTTT. V is TRBV7-2 and J is TRBJ2-2; D not certain. CDR3 length: 12 amino acids. V lost 5 bases and J 2 bases, leaving 3 bases between the germline ends. Germline assignment: CDR1 SGHTA and CDR2 FQGNSA. The full variable domain, in which reference TRBV7-2 and TRBJ2-2 provide the parts outside the CDR3, is GAGVSQSPSNKVTEKGKDVELRCDPISGHTALYWYRQSLGQGLEFLIYFQGNSAPDKSGLPSDRFSAERTGGSVSTLTIQRTQQEDSAVYLCASSTNTGELFFGEGSRLTVL.

This chain links TRBV6-5 with TRBJ2-3, with unresolved D. V lost 7 bases and J 2 bases, leaving 16 bases between the germline ends. In germline, CDR1 is MNHEY, CDR2 SVGAGI. The CDR3 contains 15 residues. CDR3 nucleotide sequence: TGTGCCAGCAAGGGAATGTCCCAAAACACAGATACGCAGTATTTT. This encodes CASKGMSQNTDTQYF.

The chain couples TRBV30 to TRBJ2-1; 12 bases agree with TRBD2. V was pared by 2 bases and J by 13 bases, with 6 bases of the junction left unmatched. This CDR3 spans 13 amino acids. The germline V gene encodes CDR1 GTSNPN and CDR2 SVGIG (reference sequence). The CDR3 loop is CAWSPTSGGQQFF. In DNA, the CDR3 is TGTGCCTGGAGTCCGACTAGCGGGGGCCAACAGTTCTTC.

The chain combines TRBV27 with TRBJ1-1; tentatively, D is TRBD1 (6 bases). V was cut by 1 base and J by 0 bases, with 9 bases left in between. This CDR3 is built from 15 residues. Germline V gene lookup returns CDR1 MNHEY and CDR2 SMNVEV (reference sequence). The CDR3 here is CASSLLGGLNTEAFF. The CDR3 DNA reads as TGTGCCAGCAGTTTATTAGGGGGGTTGAACACTGAAGCTTTCTTT.

The chain links TRBV29-1 to TRBJ2-5; no clear D. Trimming stripped 4 bases from V and 5 bases from J, with 8 bases between. This CDR3 has 11 residues. CDR1 is SQVTM and CDR2 is ANQGSEA in the germline V gene. CDR3 coding DNA: TGCAGCGTTGGTTTAAGGGAGACCCAGTACTTC. It translates to CSVGLRETQYF.